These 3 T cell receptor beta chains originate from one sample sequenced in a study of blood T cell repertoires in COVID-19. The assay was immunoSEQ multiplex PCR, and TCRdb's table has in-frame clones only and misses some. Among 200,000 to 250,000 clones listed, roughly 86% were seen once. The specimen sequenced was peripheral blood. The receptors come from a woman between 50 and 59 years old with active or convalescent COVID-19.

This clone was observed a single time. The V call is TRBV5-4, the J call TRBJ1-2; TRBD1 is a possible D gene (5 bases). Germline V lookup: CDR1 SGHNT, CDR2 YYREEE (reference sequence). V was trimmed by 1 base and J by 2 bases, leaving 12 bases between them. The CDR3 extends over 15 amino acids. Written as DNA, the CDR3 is TGTGCCAGCAGCTTGCAGGCAGGGCAGAACTATGGCTACACCTTC. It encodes CASSLQAGQNYGYTF.

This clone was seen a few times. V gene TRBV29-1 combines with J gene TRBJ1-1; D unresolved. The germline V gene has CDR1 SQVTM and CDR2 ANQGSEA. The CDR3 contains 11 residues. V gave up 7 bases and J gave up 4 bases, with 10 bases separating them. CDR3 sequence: CSAAPGTEAFF. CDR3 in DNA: TGCAGCGCCGCACCGGGCACTGAAGCTTTCTTT.

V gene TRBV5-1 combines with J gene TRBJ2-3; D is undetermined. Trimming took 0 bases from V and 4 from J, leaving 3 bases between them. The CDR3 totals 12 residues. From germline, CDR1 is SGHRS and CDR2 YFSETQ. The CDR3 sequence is CASSLASDTQYF. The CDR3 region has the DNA TGCGCCAGCAGCTTGGCCTCAGATACGCAGTATTTT.